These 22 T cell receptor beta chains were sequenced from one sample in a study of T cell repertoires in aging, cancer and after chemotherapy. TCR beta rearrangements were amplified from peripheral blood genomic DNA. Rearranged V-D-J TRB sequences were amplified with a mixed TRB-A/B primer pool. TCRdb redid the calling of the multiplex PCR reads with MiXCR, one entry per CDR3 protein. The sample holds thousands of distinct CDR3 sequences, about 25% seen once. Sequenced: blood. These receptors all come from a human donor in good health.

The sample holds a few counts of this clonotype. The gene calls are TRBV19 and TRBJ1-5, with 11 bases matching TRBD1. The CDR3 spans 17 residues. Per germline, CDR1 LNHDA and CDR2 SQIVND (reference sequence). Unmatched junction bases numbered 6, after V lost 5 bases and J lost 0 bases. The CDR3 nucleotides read TGTGCCAGTAGTCCGCGGGACAGGGGGTATAGCAATCAGCCCCAGCATTTT. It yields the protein CASSPRDRGYSNQPQHF.

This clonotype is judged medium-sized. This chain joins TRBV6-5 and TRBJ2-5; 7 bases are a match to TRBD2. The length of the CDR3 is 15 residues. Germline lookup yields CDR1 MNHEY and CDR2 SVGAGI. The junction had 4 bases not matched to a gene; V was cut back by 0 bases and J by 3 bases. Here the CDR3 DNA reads TGTGCCAGCAGTTACTCGCCCGGGGGGAAAGAGACCCAGTACTTC. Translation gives CASSYSPGGKETQYF.

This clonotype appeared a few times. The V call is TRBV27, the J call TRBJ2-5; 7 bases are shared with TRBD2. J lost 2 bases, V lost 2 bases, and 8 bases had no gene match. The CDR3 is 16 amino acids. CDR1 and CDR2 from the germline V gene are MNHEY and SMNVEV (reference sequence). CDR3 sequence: CASSLNAGVRQETQYF. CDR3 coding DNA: TGTGCCAGCAGTTTAAACGCGGGAGTGAGGCAAGAGACCCAGTACTTC.

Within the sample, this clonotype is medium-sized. The CDR3 coding sequence is TGTGCCAGCAGTCACGACCGGGAGGGAGAGAACACCGGGGAGCTGTTTTTT. The encoded protein is CASSHDREGENTGELFF. The genes are TRBV6-5 and TRBJ2-2, with 8 bases lining up with TRBD2. Germline trimming cut 5 bases from V and 1 base from J; bases unmatched to any gene: 9. CDR1 is MNHEY, CDR2 SVGAGI, per germline. The length of the CDR3 is 17 residues.

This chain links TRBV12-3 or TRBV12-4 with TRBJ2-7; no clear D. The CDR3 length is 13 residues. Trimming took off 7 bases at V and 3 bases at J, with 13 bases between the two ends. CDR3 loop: CASTPGYSYEQYF. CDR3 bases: TGTGCCAGCACTCCGGGTTACAGCTACGAGCAGTACTTC.

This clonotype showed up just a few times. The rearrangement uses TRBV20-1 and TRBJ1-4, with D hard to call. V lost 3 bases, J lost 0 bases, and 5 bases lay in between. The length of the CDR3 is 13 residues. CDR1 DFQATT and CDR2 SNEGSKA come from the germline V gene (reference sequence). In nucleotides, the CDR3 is TGCAGTGCTAGTCGTCCAACTAATGAAAAACTGTTTTTT. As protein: CSASRPTNEKLFF.

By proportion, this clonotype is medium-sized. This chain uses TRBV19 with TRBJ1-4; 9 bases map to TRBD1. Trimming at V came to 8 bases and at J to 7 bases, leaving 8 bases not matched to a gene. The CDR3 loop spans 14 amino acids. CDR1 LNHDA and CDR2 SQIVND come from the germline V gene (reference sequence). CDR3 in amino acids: CASGPTGGTEKLFF. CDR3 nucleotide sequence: TGTGCCAGTGGCCCTACAGGGGGCACTGAAAAACTGTTTTTT.

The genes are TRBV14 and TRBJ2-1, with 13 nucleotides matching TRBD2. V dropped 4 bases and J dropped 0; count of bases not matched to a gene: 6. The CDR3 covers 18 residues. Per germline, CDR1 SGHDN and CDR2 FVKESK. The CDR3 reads CASSPRTSGGSSYNEQFF. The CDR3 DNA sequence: TGTGCCAGCAGCCCCCGGACTAGCGGGGGAAGCTCCTACAATGAGCAGTTCTTC.

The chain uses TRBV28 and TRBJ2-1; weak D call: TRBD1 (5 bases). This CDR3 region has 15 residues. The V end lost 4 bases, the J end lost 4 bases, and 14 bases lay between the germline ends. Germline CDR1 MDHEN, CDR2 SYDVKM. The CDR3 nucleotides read TGTGCCAGCAGTTCCGGACGGACATTATACAATGAGCAGTTCTTC. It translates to CASSSGRTLYNEQFF.

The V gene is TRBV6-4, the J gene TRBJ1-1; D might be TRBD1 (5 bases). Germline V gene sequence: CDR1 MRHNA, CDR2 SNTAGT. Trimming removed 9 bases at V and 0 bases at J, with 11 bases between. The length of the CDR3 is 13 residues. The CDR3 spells CASPDRLNTEAFF. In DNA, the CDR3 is TGTGCCAGTCCAGACAGATTGAACACTGAAGCTTTCTTT.

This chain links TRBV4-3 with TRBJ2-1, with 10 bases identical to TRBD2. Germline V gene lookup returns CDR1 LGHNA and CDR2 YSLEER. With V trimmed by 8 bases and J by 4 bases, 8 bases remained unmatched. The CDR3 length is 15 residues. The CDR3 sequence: CASAEGAGGYNEQFF. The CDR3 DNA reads TGCGCCAGCGCCGAGGGAGCGGGGGGGTACAATGAGCAGTTCTTC.

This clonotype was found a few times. The CDR3 region is CASSLTGRIQETQYF. Here the CDR3 DNA reads TGCGCCAGCAGCTTGACCGGACGGATCCAAGAGACCCAGTACTTC. V is TRBV5-1 and J is TRBJ2-5, with D unresolved. The V gene's germline CDR1 is SGHRS and CDR2 YFSETQ. This CDR3 is built from 15 residues. Trimming removed 1 base from V and 1 base from J, with 11 bases in between.

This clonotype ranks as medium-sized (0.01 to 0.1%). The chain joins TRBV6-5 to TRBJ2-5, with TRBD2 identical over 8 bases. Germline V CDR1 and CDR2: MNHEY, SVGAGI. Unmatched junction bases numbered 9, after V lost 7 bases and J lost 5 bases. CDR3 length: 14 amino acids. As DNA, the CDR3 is TGTGCCAGCACGGAGCGACTAGCGAGGGAGACCCAGTACTTC. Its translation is CASTERLARETQYF.

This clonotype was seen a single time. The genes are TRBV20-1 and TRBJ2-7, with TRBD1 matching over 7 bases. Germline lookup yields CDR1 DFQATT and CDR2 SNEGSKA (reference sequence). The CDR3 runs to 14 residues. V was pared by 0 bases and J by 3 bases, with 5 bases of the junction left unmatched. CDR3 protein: CSARDPGTDYEQYF. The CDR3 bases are TGCAGTGCTAGAGATCCGGGGACAGACTACGAGCAGTACTTC.

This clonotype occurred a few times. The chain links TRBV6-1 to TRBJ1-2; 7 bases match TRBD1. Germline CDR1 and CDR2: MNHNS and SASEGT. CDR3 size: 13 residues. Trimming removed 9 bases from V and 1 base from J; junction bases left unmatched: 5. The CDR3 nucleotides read TGTGCCAGTAAGACAGGGATTAACTATGGCTACACCTTC. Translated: CASKTGINYGYTF.

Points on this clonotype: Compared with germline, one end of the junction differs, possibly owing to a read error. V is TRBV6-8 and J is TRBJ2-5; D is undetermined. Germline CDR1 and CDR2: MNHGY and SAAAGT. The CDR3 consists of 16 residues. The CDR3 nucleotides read TGTGCCTGCAGTTACTCGGGTCCCGGGTCTTGGGAGACCCAGTACTTC. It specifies CACSYSGPGSWETQYF.

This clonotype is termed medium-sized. CDR3 bases: TGTGCCAGCAGTTTTTCGGGAGTTAGCAATCAGCCCCAGCATTTT. It specifies CASSFSGVSNQPQHF. This chain links TRBV27 with TRBJ1-5; D uncertain. Germline V CDR1 and CDR2: MNHEY, SMNVEV (reference sequence). This CDR3 is 15 amino acids long. V lost 3 bases and J 0 bases, leaving 9 bases between the germline ends.

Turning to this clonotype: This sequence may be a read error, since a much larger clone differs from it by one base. CDR3 in amino acids: CARSPANYGYTF. The CDR3 region has the DNA TGTGCCAGAAGCCCGGCTAACTATGGCTACACCTTC. V and J are TRBV5-3 and TRBJ1-2, with D unclear. TRBV5-3 belongs to the ORF category, with a function that is uncertain. Trimming removed 4 bases from V and 0 bases from J, with 4 bases in between. The CDR3 is made up of 12 amino acids.

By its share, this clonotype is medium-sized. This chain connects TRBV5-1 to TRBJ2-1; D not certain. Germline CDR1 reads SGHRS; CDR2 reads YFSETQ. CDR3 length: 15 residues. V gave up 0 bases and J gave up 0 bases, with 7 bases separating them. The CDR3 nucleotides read TGCGCCAGCAGCTTGGGGATTAGCTCCTACAATGAGCAGTTCTTC. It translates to CASSLGISSYNEQFF.

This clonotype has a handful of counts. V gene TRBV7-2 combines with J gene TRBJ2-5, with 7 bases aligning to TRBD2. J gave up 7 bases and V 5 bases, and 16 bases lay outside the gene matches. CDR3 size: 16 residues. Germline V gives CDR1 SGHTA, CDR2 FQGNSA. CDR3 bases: TGTGCCAGCAGCCCGGGACTATTGGGCTTGCTGGGGACCCAGTACTTC. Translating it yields CASSPGLLGLLGTQYF. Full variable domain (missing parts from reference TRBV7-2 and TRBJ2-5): GAGVSQSPSNKVTEKGKDVELRCDPISGHTALYWYRQSLGQGLEFLIYFQGNSAPDKSGLPSDRFSAERTGGSVSTLTIQRTQQEDSAVYLCASSPGLLGLLGTQYFGPGTRLLVL.

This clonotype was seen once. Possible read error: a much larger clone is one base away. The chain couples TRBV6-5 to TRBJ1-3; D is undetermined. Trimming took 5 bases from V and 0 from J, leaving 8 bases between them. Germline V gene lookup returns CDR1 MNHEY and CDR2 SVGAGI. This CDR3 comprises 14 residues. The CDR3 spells CASSPWDSGNTIYF. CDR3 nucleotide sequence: TGTGCCAGCAGTCCCTGGGACTCTGGAAACACCATATATTTT.

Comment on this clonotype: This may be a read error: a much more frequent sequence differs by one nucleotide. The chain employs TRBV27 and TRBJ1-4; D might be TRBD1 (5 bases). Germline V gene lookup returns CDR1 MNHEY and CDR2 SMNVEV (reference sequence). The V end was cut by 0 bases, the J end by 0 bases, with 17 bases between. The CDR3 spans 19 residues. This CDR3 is CASSLSRGTIAATNEKLFF. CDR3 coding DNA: TGTGCCAGCAGTTTATCGCGTGGGACCATCGCGGCAACTAATGAAAAACTGTTTTTT.